Below, 16 T cell receptor beta chains from the same sample are listed, as sequenced in a study of human thymus T cells. The assay was immunoSEQ multiplex PCR, and TCRdb's table has in-frame clones only and misses some. The table records tens of thousands of clones, 94% of them present only once. Sample: blood. The receptors stem from a boy under two years old with a congenital heart defect but otherwise immunologically healthy.

The chain links TRBV7-6 to TRBJ2-7; 9 positions match TRBD1. Germline CDR1 is SGHVS and CDR2 is FNYEAQ. V was clipped by 4 bases and J by 6 bases; unmatched bases: 10. This CDR3 contains 15 residues. The CDR3 region is CASSSKYRGLGEQYF. Written as DNA, the CDR3 is TGTGCCAGCAGCTCCAAATACAGGGGGCTCGGCGAGCAGTACTTC.

This clone was observed once. The rearrangement uses TRBV7-9 and TRBJ1-5; D gene uncertain. The CDR3 runs to 14 residues. The V end was cut by 5 bases, the J end by 2 bases, with 10 bases between. Germline V CDR1 and CDR2: SEHNR, FQNEAQ (reference sequence). The CDR3 sequence is CASSPVDGNQPQHF. The CDR3 region has the DNA TGTGCCAGCAGCCCCGTGGATGGCAATCAGCCCCAGCATTTT. Full variable domain (outside the CDR3, taken from reference TRBV7-9 and TRBJ1-5): DTGVSQNPRHKITKRGQNVTFRCDPISEHNRLYWYRQTLGQGPEFLTYFQNEAQLEKSRLLSDRFSAERPKGSFSTLEIQRTEQGDSAMYLCASSPVDGNQPQHFGDGTRLSIL.

V usage is TRBV2 and J usage is TRBJ2-3; 10 nucleotides align to TRBD2. Germline V gene data show CDR1 as SNHLY and CDR2 as FYNNEI. The ends lost 7 bases at V and 7 bases at J; junction bases unmatched: 17. The CDR3 has 17 amino acids. CDR3 region: CASTPIPASGGKNTQYF. The CDR3 DNA reads as TGTGCCAGCACCCCCATTCCGGCTAGCGGGGGCAAAAATACGCAGTATTTT.

The V gene is TRBV18, the J gene TRBJ2-1; D not resolved. V was cut by 3 bases and J by 3 bases, with 9 bases left in between. Germline V CDR1 and CDR2: KGHSH, LQKENI. The CDR3 consists of 14 residues. Here the CDR3 reads CASSPFESYNEQFF. The CDR3 bases are TGTGCCAGCTCACCTTTTGAGAGCTACAATGAGCAGTTCTTC.

V gene TRBV7-2 combines with J gene TRBJ2-2, with D unclear. V lost 3 bases and J 5 bases, leaving 1 base between the germline ends. This CDR3 comprises 11 residues. CDR1 and CDR2 (germline): SGHTA, FQGNSA. DNA for the CDR3: TGTGCCAGCAGCTTGACCGGGGAGCTGTTTTTT. Residues: CASSLTGELFF. Supplemented by reference TRBV7-2 and TRBJ2-2, the full variable domain reads GAGVSQSPSNKVTEKGKDVELRCDPISGHTALYWYRQSLGQGLEFLIYFQGNSAPDKSGLPSDRFSAERTGGSVSTLTIQRTQQEDSAVYLCASSLTGELFFGEGSRLTVL.

This rearrangement joins TRBV4-3 to TRBJ2-7; 11 nucleotides line up with TRBD2. The CDR3 contains 18 residues. With V trimmed by 0 bases and J by 3 bases, 10 bases remained unmatched. Germline V lookup: CDR1 LGHNA, CDR2 YSLEER. The CDR3 region has the DNA TGCGCCAGCAGCCAAGATTACGTCCTAGCGGGGGGCCTCTACGAGCAGTACTTC. Encoded protein: CASSQDYVLAGGLYEQYF.

Comments on this clone: Other DNA sequences of this sample code for an identical CDR3. The gene calls are TRBV5-1 and TRBJ1-1, with 7 bases aligning to TRBD1. Germline V CDR1 and CDR2: SGHRS, YFSETQ. With V trimmed by 0 bases and J by 4 bases, 0 bases remained unmatched. The CDR3 sequence is 13 residues long. The CDR3 DNA reads TGCGCCAGCAGCTTGGAGGGGGCCACTGAAGCTTTCTTT. Residues: CASSLEGATEAFF.

The chain recombines TRBV7-2 with TRBJ1-2, with unresolved D. This CDR3 has 13 amino acids. Germline-derived CDR1 and CDR2 are SGHTA and FQGNSA. V gave up 2 bases and J gave up 2 bases, with 6 bases separating them. CDR3 sequence (DNA): TGTGCCAGCAGCTTAATCACCAACTATGGCTACACCTTC. Protein sequence: CASSLITNYGYTF. The full variable domain, in which reference TRBV7-2 and TRBJ1-2 provide the parts outside the CDR3, is GAGVSQSPSNKVTEKGKDVELRCDPISGHTALYWYRQSLGQGLEFLIYFQGNSAPDKSGLPSDRFSAERTGGSVSTLTIQRTQQEDSAVYLCASSLITNYGYTFGSGTRLTVV.

The gene calls are TRBV7-2 and TRBJ2-1, with 7 bases matching TRBD2. Germline trimming cut 1 base from V and 4 bases from J; bases unmatched to any gene: 4. Germline V gives CDR1 SGHTA, CDR2 FQGNSA. There are 15 residues in the CDR3. CDR3 in DNA: TGTGCCAGCAGCTTAGGTGGACTAGGGTACAATGAGCAGTTCTTC. This translates into CASSLGGLGYNEQFF.

The chain combines TRBV6-5 with TRBJ2-2; D ambiguous. The CDR3 runs to 14 residues. Germline V gives CDR1 MNHEY, CDR2 SVGAGI. The V end lost 2 bases, the J end lost 2 bases, and 6 bases lay between the germline ends. CDR3 loop: CASSYGVNTGELFF. For the CDR3, the DNA is TGTGCCAGCAGTTACGGTGTTAACACCGGGGAGCTGTTTTTT.

The V and J genes are TRBV14 and TRBJ2-1; D not certain. The length of the CDR3 is 16 residues. V shed 0 bases and J shed 1 base, with 10 bases lying between them. Germline CDR1 SGHDN, CDR2 FVKESK. In DNA form, the CDR3 reads TGTGCCAGCAGCCAAGATTACCCCTTATCCTACAATGAGCAGTTCTTC. Amino acid sequence: CASSQDYPLSYNEQFF.

The genes are TRBV5-4 and TRBJ2-7; the D is unclear. The CDR3 runs 14 residues. V lost 0 bases and J 1 base, leaving 8 bases between the germline ends. Germline V gene data show CDR1 as SGHNT and CDR2 as YYREEE (reference sequence). The CDR3 reads CASSLGGHSYEQYF. The CDR3 DNA follows: TGTGCCAGCAGCTTGGGCGGCCATTCCTACGAGCAGTACTTC.

CDR3 loop: CASSQERLNQPQHF. The DNA for the CDR3 is TGTGCCAGCAGCCAAGAGAGGCTAAATCAGCCCCAGCATTTT. This sequence joins TRBV4-2 and TRBJ1-5, with unresolved D. The CDR3 spans 14 residues. Trimming took off 0 bases at V and 4 bases at J, with 7 bases between the two ends. CDR1 and CDR2 from the germline V gene are LGHNA and YNFKEQ.

The chain recombines TRBV7-2 with TRBJ2-5; D perhaps matches TRBD1 (5 bases). CDR1 is SGHTA and CDR2 is FQGNSA in the germline V gene. The V and J ends lost 1 base and 4 bases respectively, with 10 bases between them. This CDR3 contains 14 residues. In DNA form, the CDR3 reads TGTGCCAGCAGCTTAGGGGGCCCGAGAGAGACCCAGTACTTC. Amino acids: CASSLGGPRETQYF.

A single count supports this clone. The V call is TRBV9, the J call TRBJ1-2; 8 nucleotides align to TRBD1. CDR1 is SGDLS and CDR2 is YYNGEE in the germline V gene. V lost 0 bases, J lost 5 bases, and 3 bases stayed unmatched. This CDR3 contains 14 residues. For the CDR3, the DNA is TGTGCCAGCAGCGTAGCCACAGGGGGATATGGCTACACCTTC. Translation gives CASSVATGGYGYTF.

The chain combines TRBV7-2 with TRBJ1-3; TRBD1 matches 7 bases. V trimming: 5 bases; J trimming: 2 bases; junction bases outside the gene matches: 3. Germline V gives CDR1 SGHTA, CDR2 FQGNSA. The CDR3 covers 14 residues. The CDR3 region has the DNA TGTGCCAGCAGCGCAGGGGGAGCTGGAAACACCATATATTTT. Translating gives CASSAGGAGNTIYF.